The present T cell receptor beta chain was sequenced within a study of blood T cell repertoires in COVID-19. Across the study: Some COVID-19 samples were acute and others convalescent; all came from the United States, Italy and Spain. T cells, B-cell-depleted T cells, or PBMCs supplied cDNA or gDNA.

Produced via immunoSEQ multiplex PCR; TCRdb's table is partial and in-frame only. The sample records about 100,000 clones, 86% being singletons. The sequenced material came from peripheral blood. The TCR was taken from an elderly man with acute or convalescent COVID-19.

This chain's CDR3 is CASSQDGGGFGSHEQYF. The CDR3, as DNA: TGTGCCAGCAGCCAAGATGGTGGAGGGTTCGGTTCCCACGAGCAGTACTTC. V usage is TRBV4-2 and J usage is TRBJ2-7; tentative D call: TRBD2 (6 bases). CDR1 is LGHNA, CDR2 YNFKEQ, per germline. V lost 0 bases, J lost 5 bases, and 20 bases lay in between. The length of the CDR3 is 17 residues.